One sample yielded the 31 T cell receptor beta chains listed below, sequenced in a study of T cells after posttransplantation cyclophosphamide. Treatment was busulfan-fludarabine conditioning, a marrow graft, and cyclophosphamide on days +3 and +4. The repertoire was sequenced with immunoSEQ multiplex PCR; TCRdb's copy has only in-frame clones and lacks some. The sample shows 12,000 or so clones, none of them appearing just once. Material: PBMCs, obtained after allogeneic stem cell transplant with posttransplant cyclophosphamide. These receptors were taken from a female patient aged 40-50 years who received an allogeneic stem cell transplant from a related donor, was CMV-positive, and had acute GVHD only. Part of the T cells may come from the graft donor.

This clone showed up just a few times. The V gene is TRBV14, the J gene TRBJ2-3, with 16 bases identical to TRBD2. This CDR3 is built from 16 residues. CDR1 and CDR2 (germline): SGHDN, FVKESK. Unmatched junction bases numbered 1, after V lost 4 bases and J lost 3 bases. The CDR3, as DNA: TGTGCCAGCAGCCCGGGACTAGCGGGAGGGACAGATACGCAGTATTTT. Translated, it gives CASSPGLAGGTDTQYF.

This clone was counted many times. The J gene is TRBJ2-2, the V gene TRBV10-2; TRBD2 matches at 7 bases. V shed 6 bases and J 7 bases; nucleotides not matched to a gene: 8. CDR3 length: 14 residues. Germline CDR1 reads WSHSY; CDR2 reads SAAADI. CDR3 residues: CASSPLKRDGELFF. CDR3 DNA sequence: TGCGCCAGCAGCCCCTTGAAGCGGGACGGGGAGCTGTTTTTT.

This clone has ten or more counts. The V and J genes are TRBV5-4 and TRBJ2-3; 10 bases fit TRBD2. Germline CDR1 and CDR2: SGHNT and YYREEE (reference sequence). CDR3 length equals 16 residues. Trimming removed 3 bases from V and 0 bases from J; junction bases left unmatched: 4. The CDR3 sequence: CASSWTSGRSTDTQYF. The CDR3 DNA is TGTGCCAGCAGCTGGACTAGCGGCCGGAGCACAGATACGCAGTATTTT. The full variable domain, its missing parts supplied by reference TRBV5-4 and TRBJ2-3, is ETGVTQSPTHLIKTRGQQVTLRCSSQSGHNTVSWYQQALGQGPQFIFQYYREEENGRGNFPPRFSGLQFPNYSSELNVNALELDDSALYLCASSWTSGRSTDTQYFGPGTRLTVL.

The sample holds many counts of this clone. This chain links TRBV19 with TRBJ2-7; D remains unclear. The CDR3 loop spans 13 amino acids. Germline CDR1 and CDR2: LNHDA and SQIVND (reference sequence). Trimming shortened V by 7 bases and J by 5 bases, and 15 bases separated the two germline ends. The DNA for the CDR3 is TGTGCCAGTACCAATTATAGCCGTCACGAGCAGTACGTC. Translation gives CASTNYSRHEQYV.

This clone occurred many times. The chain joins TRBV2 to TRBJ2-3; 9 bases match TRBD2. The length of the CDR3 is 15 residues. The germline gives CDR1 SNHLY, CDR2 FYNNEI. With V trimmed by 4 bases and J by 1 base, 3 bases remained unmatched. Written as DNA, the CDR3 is TGTGCCAGCAGTGGACTAGCGGAAGGCACAGATACGCAGTATTTT. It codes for CASSGLAEGTDTQYF.

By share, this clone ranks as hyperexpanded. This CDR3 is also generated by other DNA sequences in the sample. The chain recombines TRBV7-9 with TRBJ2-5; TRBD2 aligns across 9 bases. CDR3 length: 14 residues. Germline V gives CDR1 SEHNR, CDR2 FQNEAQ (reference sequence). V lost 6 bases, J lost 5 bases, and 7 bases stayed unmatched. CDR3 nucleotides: TGTGCCAGCAGAGCGGGGGGCGGGGAGGAGACCCAGTACTTC. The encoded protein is CASRAGGGEETQYF.

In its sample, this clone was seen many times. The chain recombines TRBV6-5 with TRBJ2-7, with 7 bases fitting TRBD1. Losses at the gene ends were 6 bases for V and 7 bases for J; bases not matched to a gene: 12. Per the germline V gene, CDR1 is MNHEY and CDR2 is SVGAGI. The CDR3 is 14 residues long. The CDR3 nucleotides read TGTGCCAGCAGACGGAACAGGGGTACGGAAGAGCAGTACGTC. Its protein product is CASRRNRGTEEQYV.

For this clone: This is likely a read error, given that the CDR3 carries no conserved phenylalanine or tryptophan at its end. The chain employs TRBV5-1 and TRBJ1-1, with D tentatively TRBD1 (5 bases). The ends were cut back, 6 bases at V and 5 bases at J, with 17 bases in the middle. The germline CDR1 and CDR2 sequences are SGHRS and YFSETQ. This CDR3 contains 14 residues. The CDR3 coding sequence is TGCGCCAGCACCTGGGGGACGGTGGGGACTGAAGCTTTCTCT. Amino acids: CASTWGTVGTEAFS.

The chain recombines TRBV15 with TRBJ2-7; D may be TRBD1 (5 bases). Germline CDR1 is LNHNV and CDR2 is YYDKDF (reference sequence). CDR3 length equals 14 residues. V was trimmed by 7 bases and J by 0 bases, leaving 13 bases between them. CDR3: CATNDSPSSYEQYF. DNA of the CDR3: TGTGCCACCAACGACAGCCCCAGCTCCTACGAGCAGTACTTC. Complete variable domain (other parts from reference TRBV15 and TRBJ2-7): DAMVIQNPRYQVTQFGKPVTLSCSQTLNHNVMYWYQQKSSQAPKLLFHYYDKDFNNEADTPDNFQSRRPNTSFCFLDIRSPGLGDTAMYLCATNDSPSSYEQYFGPGTRLTVT.

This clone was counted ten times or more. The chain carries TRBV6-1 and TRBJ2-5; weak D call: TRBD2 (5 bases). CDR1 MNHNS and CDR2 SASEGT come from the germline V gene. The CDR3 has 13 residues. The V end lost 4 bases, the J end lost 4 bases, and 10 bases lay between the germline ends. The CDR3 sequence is CASSVERAETQYF. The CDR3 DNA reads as TGTGCCAGCAGTGTTGAGAGGGCAGAGACCCAGTACTTC.

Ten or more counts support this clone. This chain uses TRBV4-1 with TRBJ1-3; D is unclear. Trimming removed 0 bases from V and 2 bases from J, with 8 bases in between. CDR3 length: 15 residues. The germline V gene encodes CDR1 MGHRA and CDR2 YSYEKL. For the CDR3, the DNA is TGCGCCAGCAGCCAAGAGTGGGGAGCTGGAAACACCATATATTTT. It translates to CASSQEWGAGNTIYF.

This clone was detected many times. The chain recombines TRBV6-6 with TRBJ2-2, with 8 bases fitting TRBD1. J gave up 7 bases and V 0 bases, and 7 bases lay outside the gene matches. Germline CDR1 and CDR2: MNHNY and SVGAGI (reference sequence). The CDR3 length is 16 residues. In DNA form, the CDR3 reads TGTGCCAGCAGTTACTCCCGGCAGGGGGCCATCGGGGAGCTGTTTTTT. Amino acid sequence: CASSYSRQGAIGELFF.

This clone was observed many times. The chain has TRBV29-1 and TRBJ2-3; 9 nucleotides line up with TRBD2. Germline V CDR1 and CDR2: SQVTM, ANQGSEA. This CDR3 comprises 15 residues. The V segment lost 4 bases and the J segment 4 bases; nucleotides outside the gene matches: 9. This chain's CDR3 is CSVVGGGLAPDTQYF. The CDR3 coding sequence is TGCAGCGTTGTGGGAGGGGGACTAGCCCCAGATACGCAGTATTTT.

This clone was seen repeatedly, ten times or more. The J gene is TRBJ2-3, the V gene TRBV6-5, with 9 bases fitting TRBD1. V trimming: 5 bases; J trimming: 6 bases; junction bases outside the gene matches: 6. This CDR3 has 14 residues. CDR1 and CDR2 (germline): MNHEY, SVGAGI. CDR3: CASSRDRVTDTQYF. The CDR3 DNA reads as TGTGCCAGCAGTAGGGACAGGGTCACGGATACGCAGTATTTT.

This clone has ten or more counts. The CDR3 DNA reads TGTGCCAGCAGTACTCTTTTGAACACTGAAGCTTTCTTT. This codes for CASSTLLNTEAFF. The chain employs TRBV2 and TRBJ1-1; no clear D. Germline CDR1 SNHLY, CDR2 FYNNEI. V shed 5 bases and J shed 0 bases, with 7 bases lying between them. The CDR3 consists of 13 residues.

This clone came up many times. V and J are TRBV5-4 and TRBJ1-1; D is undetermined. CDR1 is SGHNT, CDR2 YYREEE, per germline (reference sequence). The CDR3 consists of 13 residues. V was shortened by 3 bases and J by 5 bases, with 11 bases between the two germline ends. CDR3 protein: CASSSTRETEAFF. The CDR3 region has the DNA TGTGCCAGCAGCTCCACACGGGAGACTGAAGCTTTCTTT. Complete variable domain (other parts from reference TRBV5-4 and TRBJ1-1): ETGVTQSPTHLIKTRGQQVTLRCSSQSGHNTVSWYQQALGQGPQFIFQYYREEENGRGNFPPRFSGLQFPNYSSELNVNALELDDSALYLCASSSTRETEAFFGQGTRLTVV.

The CDR3 region is CASSEPGGYGYTF. The CDR3 DNA reads TGTGCCAGCAGTGAACCCGGGGGCTATGGCTACACCTTC. The chain carries TRBV25-1 and TRBJ1-2, with D possibly matching TRBD1 (5 bases). The V gene's germline CDR1 is MGHDK and CDR2 SYGVNS. This CDR3 has 13 residues. Deletions cut 2 bases from V and 4 bases from J, with 8 bases between.

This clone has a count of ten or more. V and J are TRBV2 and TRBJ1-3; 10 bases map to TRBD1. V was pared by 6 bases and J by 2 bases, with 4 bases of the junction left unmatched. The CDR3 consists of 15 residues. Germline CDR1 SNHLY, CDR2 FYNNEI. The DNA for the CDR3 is TGTGCCAGCAGGCGGGACAGGGGCCCTGGAAACACCATATATTTT. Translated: CASRRDRGPGNTIYF.

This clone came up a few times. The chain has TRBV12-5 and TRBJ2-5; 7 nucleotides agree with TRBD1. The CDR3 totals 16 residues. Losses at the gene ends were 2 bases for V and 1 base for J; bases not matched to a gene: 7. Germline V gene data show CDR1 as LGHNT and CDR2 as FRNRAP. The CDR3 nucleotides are TGTGCTAGTGGTTTGTCCTCCGGGACAGTCCAAGAGACCCAGTACTTC. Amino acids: CASGLSSGTVQETQYF.

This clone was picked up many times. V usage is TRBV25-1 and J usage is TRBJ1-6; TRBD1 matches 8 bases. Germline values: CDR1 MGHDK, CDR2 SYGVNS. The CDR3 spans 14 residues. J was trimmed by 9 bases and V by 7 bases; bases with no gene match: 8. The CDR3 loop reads CASTRTGTGSPLHF. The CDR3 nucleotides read TGTGCCAGCACCCGGACAGGGACGGGTTCACCCCTCCACTTT.

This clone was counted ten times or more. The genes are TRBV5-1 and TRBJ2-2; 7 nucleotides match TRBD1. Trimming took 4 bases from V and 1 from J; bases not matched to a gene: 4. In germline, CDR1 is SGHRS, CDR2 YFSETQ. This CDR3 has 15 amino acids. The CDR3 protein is CASSGRQGNTGELFF. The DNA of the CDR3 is TGCGCCAGCAGCGGACGACAGGGGAACACCGGGGAGCTGTTTTTT.

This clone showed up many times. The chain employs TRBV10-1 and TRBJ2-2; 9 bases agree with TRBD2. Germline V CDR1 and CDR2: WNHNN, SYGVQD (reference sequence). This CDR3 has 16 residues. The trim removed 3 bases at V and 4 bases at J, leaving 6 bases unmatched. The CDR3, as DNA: TGCGCCAGCAGTGAAGGTAGCGGGGGTTCCACCGGGGAGCTGTTTTTT. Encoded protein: CASSEGSGGSTGELFF.

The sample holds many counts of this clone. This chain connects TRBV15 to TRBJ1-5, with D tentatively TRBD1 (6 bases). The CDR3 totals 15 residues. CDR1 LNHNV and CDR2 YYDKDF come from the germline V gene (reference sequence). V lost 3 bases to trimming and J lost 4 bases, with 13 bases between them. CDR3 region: CATSSDEGDNQPQHF. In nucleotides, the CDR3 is TGTGCCACCAGCAGCGACGAGGGGGATAATCAGCCCCAGCATTTT. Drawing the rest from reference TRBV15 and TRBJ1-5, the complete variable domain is DAMVIQNPRYQVTQFGKPVTLSCSQTLNHNVMYWYQQKSSQAPKLLFHYYDKDFNNEADTPDNFQSRRPNTSFCFLDIRSPGLGDTAMYLCATSSDEGDNQPQHFGDGTRLSIL.

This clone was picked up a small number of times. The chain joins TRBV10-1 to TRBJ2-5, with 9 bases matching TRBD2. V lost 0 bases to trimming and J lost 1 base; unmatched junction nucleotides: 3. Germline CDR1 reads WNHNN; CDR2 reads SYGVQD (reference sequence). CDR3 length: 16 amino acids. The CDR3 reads CASSESRGLAQETQYF. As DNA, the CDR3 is TGCGCCAGCAGTGAGTCACGGGGACTAGCCCAAGAGACCCAGTACTTC.

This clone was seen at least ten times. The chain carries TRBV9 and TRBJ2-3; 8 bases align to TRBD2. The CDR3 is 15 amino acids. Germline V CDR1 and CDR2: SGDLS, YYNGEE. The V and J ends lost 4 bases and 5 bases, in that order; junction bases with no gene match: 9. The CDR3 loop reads CASSYLAGGGDTQYF. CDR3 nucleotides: TGTGCCAGCAGCTATCTGGCGGGAGGTGGAGATACGCAGTATTTT. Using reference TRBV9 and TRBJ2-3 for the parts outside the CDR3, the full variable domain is DSGVTQTPKHLITATGQRVTLRCSPRSGDLSVYWYQQSLDQGLQFLIQYYNGEERAKGNILERFSAQQFPDLHSELNLSSLELGDSALYFCASSYLAGGGDTQYFGPGTRLTVL.

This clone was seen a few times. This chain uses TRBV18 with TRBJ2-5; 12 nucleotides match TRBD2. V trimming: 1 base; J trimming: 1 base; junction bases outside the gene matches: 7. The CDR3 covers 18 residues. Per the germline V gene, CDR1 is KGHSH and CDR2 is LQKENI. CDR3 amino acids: CASSPQASGGVIQETQYF. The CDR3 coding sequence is TGTGCCAGCTCACCACAAGCTAGCGGGGGGGTTATCCAAGAGACCCAGTACTTC.

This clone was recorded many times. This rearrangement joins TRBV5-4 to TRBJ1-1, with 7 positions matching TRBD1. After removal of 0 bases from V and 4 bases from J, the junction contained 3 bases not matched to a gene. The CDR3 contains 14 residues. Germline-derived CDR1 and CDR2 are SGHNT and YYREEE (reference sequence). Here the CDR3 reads CASSLGQGGTEAFF. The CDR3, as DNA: TGTGCCAGCAGCTTGGGACAGGGAGGCACTGAAGCTTTCTTT.

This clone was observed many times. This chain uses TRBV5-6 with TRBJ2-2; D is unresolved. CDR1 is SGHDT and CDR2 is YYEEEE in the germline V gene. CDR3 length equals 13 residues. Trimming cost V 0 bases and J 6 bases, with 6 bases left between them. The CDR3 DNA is TGTGCCAGCAGCTTGGGTCGTGCCGGGGAGCTGTTTTTT. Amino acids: CASSLGRAGELFF.

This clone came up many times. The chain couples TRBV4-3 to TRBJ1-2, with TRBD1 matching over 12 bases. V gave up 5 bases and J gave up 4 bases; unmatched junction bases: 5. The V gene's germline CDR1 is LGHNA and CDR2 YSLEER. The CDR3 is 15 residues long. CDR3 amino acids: CASSDGTGGTYGYTF. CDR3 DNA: TGCGCCAGCAGCGATGGGACAGGGGGCACCTATGGCTACACCTTC.

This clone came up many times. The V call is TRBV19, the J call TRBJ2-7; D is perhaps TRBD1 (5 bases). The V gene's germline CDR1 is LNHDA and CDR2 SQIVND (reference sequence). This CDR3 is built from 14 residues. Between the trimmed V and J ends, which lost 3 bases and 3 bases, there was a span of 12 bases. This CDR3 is CASSIGHSLYEQYF. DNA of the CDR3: TGTGCCAGTAGTATCGGACACAGCCTCTACGAGCAGTACTTC.

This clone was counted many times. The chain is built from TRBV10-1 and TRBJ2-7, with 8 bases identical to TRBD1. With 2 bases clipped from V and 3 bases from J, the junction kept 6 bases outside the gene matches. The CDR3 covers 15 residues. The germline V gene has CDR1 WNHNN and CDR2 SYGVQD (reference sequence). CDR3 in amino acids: CASSESSGGNYEQYF. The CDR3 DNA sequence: TGCGCCAGCAGTGAGAGTTCAGGGGGCAACTACGAGCAGTACTTC.